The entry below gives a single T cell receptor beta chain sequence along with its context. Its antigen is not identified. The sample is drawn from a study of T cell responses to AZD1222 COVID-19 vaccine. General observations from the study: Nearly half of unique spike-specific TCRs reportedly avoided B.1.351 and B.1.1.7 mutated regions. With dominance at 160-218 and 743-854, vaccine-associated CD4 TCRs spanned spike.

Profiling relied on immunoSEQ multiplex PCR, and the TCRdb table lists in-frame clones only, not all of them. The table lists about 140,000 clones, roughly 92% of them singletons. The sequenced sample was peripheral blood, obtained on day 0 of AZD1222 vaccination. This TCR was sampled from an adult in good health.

This CDR3 is CASSFWTSGRKANEQFF. The CDR3 nucleotides are TGTGCCAGCAGCTTTTGGACTAGCGGGAGGAAGGCCAATGAGCAGTTCTTC. The chain is built from TRBV5-8 and TRBJ2-1; the match to TRBD2 covers 14 bases. V trimming: 2 bases; J trimming: 6 bases; junction bases outside the gene matches: 7. Germline values: CDR1 SGHTS, CDR2 YDEGEE. The CDR3 spans 17 residues.